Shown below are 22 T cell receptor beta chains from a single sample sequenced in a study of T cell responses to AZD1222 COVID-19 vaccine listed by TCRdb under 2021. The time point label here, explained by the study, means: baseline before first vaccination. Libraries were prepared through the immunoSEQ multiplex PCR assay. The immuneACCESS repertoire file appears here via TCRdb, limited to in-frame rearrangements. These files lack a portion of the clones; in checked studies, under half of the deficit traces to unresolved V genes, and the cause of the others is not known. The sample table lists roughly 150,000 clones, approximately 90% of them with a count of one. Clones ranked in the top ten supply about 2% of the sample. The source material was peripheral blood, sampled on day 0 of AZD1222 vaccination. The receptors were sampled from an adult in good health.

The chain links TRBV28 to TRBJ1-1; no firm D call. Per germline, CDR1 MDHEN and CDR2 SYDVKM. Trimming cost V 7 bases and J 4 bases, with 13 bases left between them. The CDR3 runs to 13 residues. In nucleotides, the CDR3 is TGTGCCAGCATCCTTAACGTCGGCACTGAAGCTTTCTTT. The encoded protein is CASILNVGTEAFF.

CDR3 sequence: CASSPGSLATEKLFF. The DNA of the CDR3 is TGTGCCAGTAGTCCCGGGTCTTTGGCGACCGAAAAACTGTTTTTT. The V call is TRBV19, the J call TRBJ1-4, with unresolved D. In germline, CDR1 is LNHDA, CDR2 SQIVND (reference sequence). CDR3 length equals 15 residues. Trimming removed 5 bases from V and 8 bases from J, with 18 bases in between.

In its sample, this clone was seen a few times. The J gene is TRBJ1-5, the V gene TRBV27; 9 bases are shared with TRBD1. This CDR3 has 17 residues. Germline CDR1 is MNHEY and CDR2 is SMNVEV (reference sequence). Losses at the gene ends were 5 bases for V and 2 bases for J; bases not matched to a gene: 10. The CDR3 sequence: CASSPQPRDRGNQPQHF. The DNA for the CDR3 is TGTGCCAGCAGTCCCCAACCCCGGGACAGGGGCAATCAGCCCCAGCATTTT.

The CDR3 here is CASSAGAESEQFF. CDR3 in DNA: TGTGCCAGCAGCGCCGGAGCTGAGAGTGAGCAGTTCTTC. This chain joins TRBV6-4 and TRBJ2-1; D unclear. This CDR3 has 13 amino acids. V lost 6 bases to trimming and J lost 9 bases, with 15 bases between them. Germline loops: CDR1 MRHNA, CDR2 SNTAGT.

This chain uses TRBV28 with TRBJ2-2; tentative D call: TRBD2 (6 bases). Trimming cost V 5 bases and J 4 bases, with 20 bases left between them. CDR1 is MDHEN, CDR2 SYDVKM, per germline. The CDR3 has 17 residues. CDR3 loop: CASSKTSSQPLTGELFF. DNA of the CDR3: TGTGCCAGCAGTAAGACTAGTAGTCAACCACTCACCGGGGAGCTGTTTTTT.

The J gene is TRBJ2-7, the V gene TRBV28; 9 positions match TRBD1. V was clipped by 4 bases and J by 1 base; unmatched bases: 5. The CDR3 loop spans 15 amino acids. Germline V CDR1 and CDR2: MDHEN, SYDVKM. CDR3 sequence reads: CASSYLGQGSYEQYF. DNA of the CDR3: TGTGCCAGCAGTTACCTCGGACAGGGGTCCTACGAGCAGTACTTC. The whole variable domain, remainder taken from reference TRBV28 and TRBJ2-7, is DVKVTQSSRYLVKRTGEKVFLECVQDMDHENMFWYRQDPGLGLRLIYFSYDVKMKEKGDIPEGYSVSREKKERFSLILESASTNQTSMYLCASSYLGQGSYEQYFGPGTRLTVT.

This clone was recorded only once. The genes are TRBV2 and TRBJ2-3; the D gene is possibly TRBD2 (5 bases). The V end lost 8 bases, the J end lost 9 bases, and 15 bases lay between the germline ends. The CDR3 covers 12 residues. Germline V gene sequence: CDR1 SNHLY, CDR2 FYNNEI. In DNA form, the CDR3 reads TGTGCCAGCCTTAGGTCAGGAGGAACGCAGTATTTT. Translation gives CASLRSGGTQYF.

The CDR3: CASSDRTYNSPLHF. In DNA, the CDR3 is TGTGCCAGCAGTGACAGGACCTATAATTCACCCCTCCACTTT. V and J are TRBV28 and TRBJ1-6; perhaps TRBD1 as D (6 bases). The V and J ends lost 5 bases and 2 bases respectively, with 7 bases between them. The germline V gene encodes CDR1 MDHEN and CDR2 SYDVKM. This CDR3 is built from 14 residues. The complete variable domain, with remaining parts taken from reference TRBV28 and TRBJ1-6, reads DVKVTQSSRYLVKRTGEKVFLECVQDMDHENMFWYRQDPGLGLRLIYFSYDVKMKEKGDIPEGYSVSREKKERFSLILESASTNQTSMYLCASSDRTYNSPLHFGNGTRLTVT.

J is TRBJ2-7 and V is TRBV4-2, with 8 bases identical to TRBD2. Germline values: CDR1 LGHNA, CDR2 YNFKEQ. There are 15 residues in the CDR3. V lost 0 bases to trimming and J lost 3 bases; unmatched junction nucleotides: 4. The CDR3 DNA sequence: TGTGCCAGCAGCCAAGAATCAAGCGGGAGCTACGAGCAGTACTTC. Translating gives CASSQESSGSYEQYF.

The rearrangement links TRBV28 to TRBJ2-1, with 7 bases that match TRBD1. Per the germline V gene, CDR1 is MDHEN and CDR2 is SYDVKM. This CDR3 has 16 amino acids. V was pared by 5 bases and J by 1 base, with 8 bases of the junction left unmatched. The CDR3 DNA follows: TGTGCCAGCAGTGGACTGCAGGGGGTTTCCTACAATGAGCAGTTCTTC. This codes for CASSGLQGVSYNEQFF.

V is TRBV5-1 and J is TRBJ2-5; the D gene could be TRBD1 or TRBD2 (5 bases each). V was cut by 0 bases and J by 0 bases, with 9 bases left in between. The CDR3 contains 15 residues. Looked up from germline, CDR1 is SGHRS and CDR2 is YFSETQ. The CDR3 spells CASSLGDLYQETQYF. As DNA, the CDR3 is TGCGCCAGCAGCTTGGGGGACCTATACCAAGAGACCCAGTACTTC.

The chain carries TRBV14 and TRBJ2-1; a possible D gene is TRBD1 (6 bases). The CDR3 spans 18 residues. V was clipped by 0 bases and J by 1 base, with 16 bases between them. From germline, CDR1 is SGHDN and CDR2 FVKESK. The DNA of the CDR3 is TGTGCCAGCAGCCAAGAAGGTTCGTACAGGGTTTCCTACAATGAGCAGTTCTTC. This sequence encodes CASSQEGSYRVSYNEQFF.

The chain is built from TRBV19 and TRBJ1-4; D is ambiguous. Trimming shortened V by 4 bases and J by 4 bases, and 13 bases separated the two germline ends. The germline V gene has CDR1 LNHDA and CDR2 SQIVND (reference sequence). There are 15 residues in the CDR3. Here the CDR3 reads CASSTRRASNEKLFF. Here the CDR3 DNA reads TGTGCCAGTAGTACGAGACGGGCAAGTAATGAAAAACTGTTTTTT.

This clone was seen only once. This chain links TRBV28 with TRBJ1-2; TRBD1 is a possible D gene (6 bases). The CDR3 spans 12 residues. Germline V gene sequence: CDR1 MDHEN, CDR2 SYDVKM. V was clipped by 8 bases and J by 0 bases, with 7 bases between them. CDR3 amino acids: CASGTTNYGYTF. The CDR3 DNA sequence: TGTGCCAGCGGGACAACTAACTATGGCTACACCTTC.

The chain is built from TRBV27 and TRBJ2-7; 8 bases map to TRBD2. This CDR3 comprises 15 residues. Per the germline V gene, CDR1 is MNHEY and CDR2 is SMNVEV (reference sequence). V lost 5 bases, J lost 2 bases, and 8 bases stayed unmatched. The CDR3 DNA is TGTGCCAGCAGTCCCCGGGCGGGAGGACCCTACGAGCAGTACTTC. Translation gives CASSPRAGGPYEQYF.

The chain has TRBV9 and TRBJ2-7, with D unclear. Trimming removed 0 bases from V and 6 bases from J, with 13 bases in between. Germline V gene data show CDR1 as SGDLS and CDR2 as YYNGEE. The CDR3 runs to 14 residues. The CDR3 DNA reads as TGTGCCAGCAGCGTAGTGCCCCAGGTTGGCGAGCAGTACTTC. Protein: CASSVVPQVGEQYF.

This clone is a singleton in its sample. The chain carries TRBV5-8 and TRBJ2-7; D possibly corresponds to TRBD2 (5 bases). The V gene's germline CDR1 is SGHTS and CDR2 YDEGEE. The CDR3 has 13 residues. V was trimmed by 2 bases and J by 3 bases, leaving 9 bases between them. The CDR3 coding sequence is TGTGCCAGCAGCTTAGGAGGCCGCTACGAGCAGTACTTC. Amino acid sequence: CASSLGGRYEQYF. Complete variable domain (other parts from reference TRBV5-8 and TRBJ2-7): EAGVTQSPTHLIKTRGQQATLRCSPISGHTSVYWYQQALGLGLQFLLWYDEGEERNRGNFPPRFSGRQFPNYSSELNVNALELEDSALYLCASSLGGRYEQYFGPGTRLTVT.

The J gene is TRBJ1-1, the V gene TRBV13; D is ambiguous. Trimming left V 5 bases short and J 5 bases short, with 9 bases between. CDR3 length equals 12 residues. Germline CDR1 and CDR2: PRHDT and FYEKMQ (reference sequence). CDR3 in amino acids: CASSTWGTEAFF. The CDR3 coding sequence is TGTGCCAGCAGCACTTGGGGTACTGAAGCTTTCTTT.

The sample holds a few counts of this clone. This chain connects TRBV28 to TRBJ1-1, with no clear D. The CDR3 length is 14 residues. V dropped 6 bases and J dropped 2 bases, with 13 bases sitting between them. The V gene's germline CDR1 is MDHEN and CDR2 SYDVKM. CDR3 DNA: TGTGCCAGCAGGGGCAGGCTGGGAAACACTGAAGCTTTCTTT. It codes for CASRGRLGNTEAFF.

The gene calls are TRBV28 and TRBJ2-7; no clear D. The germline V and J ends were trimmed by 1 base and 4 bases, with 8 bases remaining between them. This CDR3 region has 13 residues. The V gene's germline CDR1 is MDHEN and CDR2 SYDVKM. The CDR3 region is CASSLYPDYEQYF. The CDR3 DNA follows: TGTGCCAGCAGTTTATATCCAGATTACGAGCAGTACTTC.

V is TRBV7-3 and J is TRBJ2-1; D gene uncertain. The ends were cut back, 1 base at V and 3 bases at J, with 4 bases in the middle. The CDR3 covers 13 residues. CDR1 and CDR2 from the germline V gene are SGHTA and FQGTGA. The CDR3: CASSLSYYNEQFF. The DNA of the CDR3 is TGTGCCAGCAGCTTAAGTTACTACAATGAGCAGTTCTTC.

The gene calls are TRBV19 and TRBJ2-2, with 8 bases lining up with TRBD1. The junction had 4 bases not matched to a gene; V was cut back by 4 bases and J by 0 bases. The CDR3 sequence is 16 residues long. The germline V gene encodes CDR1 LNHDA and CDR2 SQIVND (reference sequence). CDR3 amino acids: CASSNQQGANTGELFF. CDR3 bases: TGTGCCAGTAGTAACCAACAGGGGGCGAACACCGGGGAGCTGTTTTTT.